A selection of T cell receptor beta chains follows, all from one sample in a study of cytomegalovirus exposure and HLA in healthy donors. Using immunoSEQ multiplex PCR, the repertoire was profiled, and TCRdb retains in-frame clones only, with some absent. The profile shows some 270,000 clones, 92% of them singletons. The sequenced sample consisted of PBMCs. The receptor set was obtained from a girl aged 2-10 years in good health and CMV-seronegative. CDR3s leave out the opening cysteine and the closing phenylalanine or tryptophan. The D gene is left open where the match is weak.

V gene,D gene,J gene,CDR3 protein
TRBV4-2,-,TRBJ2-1,ASSQGGEEIDEQF
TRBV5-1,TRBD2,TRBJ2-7,ASSGGLAVPSSYEQY
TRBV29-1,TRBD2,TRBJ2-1,SVGGSGEQF
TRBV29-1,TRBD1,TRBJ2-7,SVEVQGALPEQY
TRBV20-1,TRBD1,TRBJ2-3,SAPGTGQRY
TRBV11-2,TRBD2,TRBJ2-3,ASSLRLAGDTDTQY
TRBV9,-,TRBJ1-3,ASSVGGTSSGNTIY
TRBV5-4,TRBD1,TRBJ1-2,ASSLETGGARYT
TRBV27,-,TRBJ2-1,ASSLPPPSSYNEQF
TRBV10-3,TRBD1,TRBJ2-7,AISEGVTGAYEQY
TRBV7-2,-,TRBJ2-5,ASSFRETQY
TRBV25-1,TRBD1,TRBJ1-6,ASSPGQVPSSYNSPLH
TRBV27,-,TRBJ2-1,ASRPRGLFYNEQF
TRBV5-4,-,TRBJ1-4,ASSLTGTDEKLF
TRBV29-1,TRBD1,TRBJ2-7,SVTMGQGYHEQY
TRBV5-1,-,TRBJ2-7,ASSRNRERDSYEQY
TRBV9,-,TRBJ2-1,ASSVGRLLNNEQF
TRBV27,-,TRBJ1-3,ASSLGGGGNTIY
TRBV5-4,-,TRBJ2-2,ASSLVPRGDTGELF
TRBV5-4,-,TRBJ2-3,ASTTGTGLDTQY
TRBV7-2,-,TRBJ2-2,ASSPGTPNTGELF
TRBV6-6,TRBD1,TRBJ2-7,ASTPSGQGAEQY
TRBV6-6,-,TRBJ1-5,ASSSVGASNQPQH
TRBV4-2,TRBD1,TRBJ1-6,ASSQDSGGNNSPLH
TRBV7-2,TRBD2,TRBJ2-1,ASSLVPGVAGLGEQF
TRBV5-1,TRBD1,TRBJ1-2,ASMPPGQGAGGYT
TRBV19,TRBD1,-,ASSKTGTGYEQY
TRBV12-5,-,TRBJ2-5,ASGLADFQETQY
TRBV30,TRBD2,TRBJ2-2,AWSALAGNGELF
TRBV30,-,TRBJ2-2,AWAPQAGELF
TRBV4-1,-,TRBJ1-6,ASSQDPGTTNSPLH
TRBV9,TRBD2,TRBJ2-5,ASSVGLGLAGQETQY
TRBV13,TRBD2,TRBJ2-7,ASSLGDTSGTSGEQY